These T cell receptor beta chains were read from a single sample in a study of T-cell reconstitution after alpha-beta-depleted transplantation in children. TCRdb fed the PCR reads into MiXCR, producing one record per CDR3 protein. The sample shows about 490,000 distinct CDR3 sequences, roughly a tenth of them seen only once. Sequenced material: PBMCs, taken before TCRalphabeta/CD19-depleted stem cell transplant. These receptors were obtained from a child under 10 years old with inherited bone marrow failure, due to receive a stem cell transplant. CDR3s include the opening cysteine and the closing phenylalanine or tryptophan. The D gene is left open where the match is weak. For some rows the clone size is stated as once, few or many, or as a class when expanded; others skip it.

clone size: -
D gene: TRBD2
J gene: TRBJ2-3
V gene: TRBV3-1
CDR3 DNA: TGTGCCAGCAGCCAAGAGCGGACTAGCGGGTGGACAGATACGCAGTATTTT
CDR3 protein: CASSQERTSGWTDTQYF

clone size: many
D gene: -
J gene: TRBJ2-1
V gene: TRBV20-1
CDR3 DNA: TGCAGTGCTAGGGTCTACCGGGACTGGCCCTACAATGAGCAGTTCTTC
CDR3 protein: CSARVYRDWPYNEQFF

clone size: many
D gene: -
J gene: TRBJ2-6
V gene: TRBV6-2/TRBV6-3
CDR3 DNA: TGTGCCAGCAGTGCGGCACCGGAAAACGTCCTGACTTTC
CDR3 protein: CASSAAPENVLTF

clone size: -
D gene: -
J gene: TRBJ1-1
V gene: TRBV30
CDR3 DNA: TGTGCCTGGAGTGTCGGAGGATCTGGGGGACCTGAAGCTTTCTTT
CDR3 protein: CAWSVGGSGGPEAFF

clone size: many
D gene: TRBD2
J gene: TRBJ2-2
V gene: TRBV12-3/TRBV12-4
CDR3 DNA: TGTGCCAGCAGTCCGTTAGCGGGAGCGGGCACCGGGGAGCTGTTTTTT
CDR3 protein: CASSPLAGAGTGELFF

clone size: many
D gene: -
J gene: TRBJ2-4
V gene: TRBV5-1
CDR3 DNA: TGCGCCAGCAGCTTGGCGGCAGGGGTGGTGGGCATTCAGTACTTC
CDR3 protein: CASSLAAGVVGIQYF

clone size: once
D gene: -
J gene: TRBJ2-7
V gene: TRBV4-2
CDR3 DNA: TGTGCCAGCAGCCCTACCCACGGCGGGGCCTACGAGCAGCACTTC
CDR3 protein: CASSPTHGGAYEQHF

clone size: many
D gene: TRBD2
J gene: TRBJ2-3
V gene: TRBV7-9
CDR3 DNA: TGTGCCAGCAGCCCGAATATTGTGTTAGCGGGAATGGATACGCAGTATTTT
CDR3 protein: CASSPNIVLAGMDTQYF

clone size: many
D gene: -
J gene: TRBJ1-3
V gene: TRBV28
CDR3 DNA: TGTGCCAGCAGTTTCGAAGGGGGATCTGGAAACACCATATATTTT
CDR3 protein: CASSFEGGSGNTIYF

clone size: many
D gene: -
J gene: TRBJ2-7
V gene: TRBV7-6
CDR3 DNA: TGTGCCAGCAGCCCTTGGGGCAGTCAAAGCTCCTACGAGCAGTACTTC
CDR3 protein: CASSPWGSQSSYEQYF

clone size: many
D gene: -
J gene: TRBJ2-7
V gene: TRBV6-2/TRBV6-3
CDR3 DNA: TGTGCCAGCAGCCCGTTCGGATACGAGCAGTACTTC
CDR3 protein: CASSPFGYEQYF

clone size: many
D gene: -
J gene: TRBJ2-7
V gene: TRBV7-2
CDR3 DNA: TGTGCCAGCAGTCCTGCCGTGGGGACCTACGAGCAGTACTTC
CDR3 protein: CASSPAVGTYEQYF

clone size: many
D gene: TRBD2
J gene: TRBJ2-3
V gene: TRBV4-3
CDR3 DNA: TGCGCCAGCAGCCCCAGACTAGCGGGAGGGAGAGCCACAGATACGCAGTATTTT
CDR3 protein: CASSPRLAGGRATDTQYF

clone size: many
D gene: -
J gene: TRBJ2-1
V gene: TRBV14
CDR3 DNA: TGTGCCAGCAGCCAAACCTGGGGAGGGACAGTTTACAATGAGCAGTTCTTC
CDR3 protein: CASSQTWGGTVYNEQFF

clone size: many
D gene: -
J gene: TRBJ2-1
V gene: TRBV13
CDR3 DNA: TGTGCCAGCAGCTTAGGGGCGGGGAGCCCTGCCTACAATGAGCAGTTCTTC
CDR3 protein: CASSLGAGSPAYNEQFF

clone size: many
D gene: -
J gene: TRBJ1-2
V gene: TRBV21-1
CDR3 DNA: TGTGCCAGCAGCAAAGGGGACAGAGGGGGGACTAACTATGGCTACACCTTC
CDR3 protein: CASSKGDRGGTNYGYTF

clone size: many
D gene: TRBD2
J gene: TRBJ2-1
V gene: TRBV27
CDR3 DNA: TGTGCCAGCAGTTCATCAGCCGGGACTAGCGTATACAATGAGCAGTTCTTC
CDR3 protein: CASSSSAGTSVYNEQFF

clone size: many
D gene: TRBD2
J gene: TRBJ2-1
V gene: TRBV5-1
CDR3 DNA: TGCGCCAGCAGCCCGTTAGCGGGAGAATTGAATGAGCAGTTCTTC
CDR3 protein: CASSPLAGELNEQFF

clone size: -
D gene: TRBD1
J gene: TRBJ2-5
V gene: TRBV12-3/TRBV12-4
CDR3 DNA: TGTGCCTGCAGTTACGATCAAGGGACAGGGGACCCGTACCAAGAGACCCAGTACTTC
CDR3 protein: CACSYDQGTGDPYQETQYF

clone size: many
D gene: -
J gene: TRBJ2-1
V gene: TRBV6-2/TRBV6-3
CDR3 DNA: TGTGCCAGCAGTTGGACAGGAGGGGACTTCAATGAGCAGTTCTTC
CDR3 protein: CASSWTGGDFNEQFF

clone size: few
D gene: -
J gene: TRBJ2-1
V gene: TRBV6-5
CDR3 DNA: TGTGCCAGCAGTTACTTGTCAAACTTAGATGAGCAGTTCTTC
CDR3 protein: CASSYLSNLDEQFF

clone size: many
D gene: -
J gene: TRBJ2-2
V gene: TRBV6-5
CDR3 DNA: TGTGCCAGCAGTTACGTCCGGGGCGCCCCCGGGGAGCTGTTTTTT
CDR3 protein: CASSYVRGAPGELFF

clone size: -
D gene: -
J gene: TRBJ2-1
V gene: TRBV5-1
CDR3 DNA: TGCGCCAGCAGCTTGCTCAGTCGGGGGAATGAGCAGTTCTTC
CDR3 protein: CASSLLSRGNEQFF

clone size: -
D gene: -
J gene: TRBJ2-2
V gene: TRBV20-1
CDR3 DNA: TGCAGTGCTAGAGACCTATGGAACACCGGGGAGCTGTTTTTT
CDR3 protein: CSARDLWNTGELFF

clone size: many
D gene: -
J gene: TRBJ2-7
V gene: TRBV4-3
CDR3 DNA: TGCGCCAGCAGCCAAGAATTTCGGGGTTCCGGCGAGCAGTACTTC
CDR3 protein: CASSQEFRGSGEQYF

clone size: -
D gene: TRBD1
J gene: TRBJ2-5
V gene: TRBV7-9
CDR3 DNA: TGTGCCGGGACCGGGACAGGGTTGTTAGAGACCCAGTACTTC
CDR3 protein: CAGTGTGLLETQYF

clone size: few
D gene: -
J gene: TRBJ2-7
V gene: TRBV15
CDR3 DNA: TGTGCCACCAGCCGCCCTAGATTGGGCTCCTACGAGCAGTACTTC
CDR3 protein: CATSRPRLGSYEQYF

clone size: -
D gene: TRBD2
J gene: TRBJ2-7
V gene: TRBV11-2
CDR3 DNA: TGTGCCAGCAGCTTAGAACTAGCGGGAGGGCCGAAGGAGCAGTACTTC
CDR3 protein: CASSLELAGGPKEQYF

clone size: many
D gene: TRBD1
J gene: TRBJ2-2
V gene: TRBV7-8
CDR3 DNA: TGTGCCAGCAGCTCAACCAACAGGGGCCCCGGGGAGCTGTTTTTT
CDR3 protein: CASSSTNRGPGELFF

clone size: many
D gene: -
J gene: TRBJ1-1
V gene: TRBV25-1
CDR3 DNA: TGTGCCAGCAGTGAGGGGGGGTGGGGCACTGAAGCTTTCTTT
CDR3 protein: CASSEGGWGTEAFF

clone size: many
D gene: -
J gene: TRBJ1-1
V gene: TRBV18
CDR3 DNA: TGTGCCAGCTTCCTGCTTCTGGAAACTGAAGCTTTCTTT
CDR3 protein: CASFLLLETEAFF